Shown below are 32 T cell receptor beta chains from a single sample sequenced in a study of chemoradiotherapy in HPV16-positive cancers. This table comes from immunoSEQ multiplex PCR, and its TCRdb copy is limited to in-frame clones, with some not included. There are roughly 10,000 clones in the sample; about 68% occur only once, and over 35% lies in the top ten. The sample was collected from a patient who underwent chemoradiotherapy. These TCRs come from a human donor with HPV-associated anogenital cancer.

The V call is TRBV28, the J call TRBJ1-2, with unresolved D. The length of the CDR3 is 13 residues. Trimming shortened V by 2 bases and J by 5 bases, and 9 bases separated the two germline ends. CDR1 is MDHEN, CDR2 SYDVKM, per germline. The CDR3 region is CASSLTEPYGYTF. The CDR3 nucleotides are TGTGCCAGCAGTTTAACAGAACCATATGGCTACACCTTC.

This rearrangement joins TRBV11-2 to TRBJ1-1; D is perhaps TRBD1 (5 bases). CDR3 size: 12 residues. CDR1 and CDR2 (germline): SGHAT, FQNNGV. V lost 6 bases, J lost 1 base, and 6 bases lay in between. CDR3 loop: CASSQGNTEAFF. CDR3 DNA: TGTGCCAGCAGTCAGGGGAACACTGAAGCTTTCTTT.

The V call is TRBV18, the J call TRBJ2-1; possible D gene TRBD2, 6 bases. CDR3 length: 13 amino acids. Deletions cut 4 bases from V and 3 bases from J, with 7 bases between. Germline CDR1 KGHSH, CDR2 LQKENI. The CDR3 reads CASSLADYNEQFF. DNA of the CDR3: TGTGCCAGCTCACTAGCGGACTACAATGAGCAGTTCTTC.

The chain recombines TRBV7-3 with TRBJ2-5; D might be TRBD2 (7 bases). The CDR3 is 13 residues long. The V end was cut by 5 bases, the J end by 4 bases, with 11 bases between. Germline values: CDR1 SGHTA, CDR2 FQGTGA. The CDR3 reads CASSRGEGETQYF. The CDR3 DNA follows: TGTGCCAGCAGCAGGGGGGAGGGAGAGACCCAGTACTTC.

This clone appeared a few times. The chain combines TRBV6-6 with TRBJ1-1; D is undetermined. Trimming shortened V by 5 bases and J by 1 base, and 8 bases separated the two germline ends. This CDR3 region has 13 residues. Germline CDR1 MNHNY, CDR2 SVGAGI (reference sequence). CDR3 coding DNA: TGTGCCAGCAGTGGAGGAGGGAACACTGAAGCTTTCTTT. Protein: CASSGGGNTEAFF.

This chain uses TRBV7-6 with TRBJ2-1; possible D gene TRBD2, 5 bases. V was cut by 4 bases and J by 10 bases, with 8 bases left in between. Germline V lookup: CDR1 SGHVS, CDR2 FNYEAQ. CDR3 length: 11 residues. CDR3 in amino acids: CASSSAGEQFF. The CDR3 DNA reads TGTGCCAGCAGCTCGGCGGGCGAGCAGTTCTTC.

This chain links TRBV7-9 with TRBJ2-5; D assignment may be TRBD1 or TRBD2 (5 bases each). This CDR3 spans 11 amino acids. The germline V and J ends were trimmed by 4 bases and 5 bases, with 5 bases remaining between them. Germline CDR1 reads SEHNR; CDR2 reads FQNEAQ (reference sequence). The CDR3 reads CASSWGETQYF. In DNA, the CDR3 is TGTGCCAGCAGCTGGGGGGAGACCCAGTACTTC.

The V and J genes are TRBV5-6 and TRBJ2-3; D may be TRBD2 (6 bases). Per germline, CDR1 SGHDT and CDR2 YYEEEE. The CDR3 loop spans 12 amino acids. With 1 base removed from V and 6 bases from J, the gap between germline ends came to 6 bases. The CDR3 loop reads CASSLRGDTQYF. The DNA of the CDR3 is TGTGCCAGCAGCTTGCGGGGGGATACGCAGTATTTT.

This sequence joins TRBV4-3 and TRBJ2-6, with D possibly being TRBD1 (6 bases). Deletions cut 1 base from V and 0 bases from J, with 7 bases between. Germline CDR1 LGHNA, CDR2 YSLEER. The CDR3 spans 16 residues. CDR3 in amino acids: CASSQVTGSGANVLTF. CDR3 bases: TGCGCCAGCAGCCAAGTGACAGGCTCTGGGGCCAACGTCCTGACTTTC.

V and J are TRBV7-2 and TRBJ2-1; weak D call: TRBD2 (5 bases). This CDR3 contains 14 residues. The V end was cut by 4 bases, the J end by 9 bases, with 16 bases between. The germline V gene has CDR1 SGHTA and CDR2 FQGNSA. The CDR3 bases are TGTGCCAGCAGCTCTGGACGGGGAATGGGTGAGCAGTTCTTC. This sequence encodes CASSSGRGMGEQFF. Full variable domain (outside the CDR3, taken from reference TRBV7-2 and TRBJ2-1): GAGVSQSPSNKVTEKGKDVELRCDPISGHTALYWYRQSLGQGLEFLIYFQGNSAPDKSGLPSDRFSAERTGGSVSTLTIQRTQQEDSAVYLCASSSGRGMGEQFFGPGTRLTVL.

The chain employs TRBV5-1 and TRBJ1-1, with 7 bases matching TRBD1. The CDR3 has 12 residues. CDR1 is SGHRS and CDR2 is YFSETQ in the germline V gene. J lost 8 bases, V lost 0 bases, and 1 base had no gene match. CDR3 bases: TGCGCCAGCAGCTTGGAAGGGGGCGAAGCTTTCTTT. Its translation: CASSLEGGEAFF. The variable domain in full, with the rest retrieved from reference TRBV5-1 and TRBJ1-1, is KAGVTQTPRYLIKTRGQQVTLSCSPISGHRSVSWYQQTPGQGLQFLFEYFSETQRNKGNFPGRFSGRQFSNSRSEMNVSTLELGDSALYLCASSLEGGEAFFGQGTRLTVV.

The chain employs TRBV6-5 and TRBJ1-5; no clear D. V shed 3 bases and J shed 7 bases, with 16 bases lying between them. The CDR3 has 15 residues. Germline CDR1 and CDR2: MNHEY and SVGAGI. The CDR3 reads CASSYQRGSGQPQHF. The DNA of the CDR3 is TGTGCCAGCAGTTATCAGCGGGGATCCGGGCAGCCCCAGCATTTT.

This rearrangement joins TRBV29-1 to TRBJ2-5, with D tentatively TRBD1 (6 bases). Trimming cost V 1 base and J 3 bases, with 6 bases left between them. The CDR3 runs to 12 residues. CDR1 is SQVTM, CDR2 ANQGSEA, per germline. The CDR3 protein is CSVEGTEETQYF. CDR3 in DNA: TGCAGCGTTGAAGGGACAGAAGAGACCCAGTACTTC.

V and J are TRBV11-3 and TRBJ2-1, with D possibly TRBD1 on 5 matching bases. With 5 bases removed from V and 7 bases from J, the gap between germline ends came to 6 bases. Germline CDR1 and CDR2: SGHNT and YENEEA. This CDR3 has 11 residues. Written as DNA, the CDR3 is TGTGCCAGCAGCCCAGGGAATGAGCAGTTCTTC. Translated: CASSPGNEQFF.

This chain uses TRBV9 with TRBJ2-3; 8 nucleotides agree with TRBD2. V trimming: 1 base; J trimming: 6 bases; junction bases outside the gene matches: 4. Per germline, CDR1 SGDLS and CDR2 YYNGEE. The CDR3 extends over 14 amino acids. In DNA, the CDR3 is TGTGCCAGCAGCGTAACCAGCGGGAGTGATACGCAGTATTTT. Residues: CASSVTSGSDTQYF.

The rearrangement joins TRBV6-5 to TRBJ1-5; no definite D call. The germline V gene encodes CDR1 MNHEY and CDR2 SVGAGI. Trimming took off 5 bases at V and 2 bases at J, with 10 bases between the two ends. The CDR3 totals 14 residues. Here the CDR3 reads CASSTVGGNQPQHF. In DNA form, the CDR3 reads TGTGCCAGCAGTACGGTGGGTGGCAATCAGCCCCAGCATTTT.

This chain links TRBV6-6 with TRBJ1-4, with 7 bases that match TRBD1. The germline gives CDR1 MNHNY, CDR2 SVGAGI (reference sequence). Trimming removed 4 bases from V and 4 bases from J; junction bases left unmatched: 3. This CDR3 spans 14 amino acids. The CDR3 region is CASSFRQGNEKLFF. CDR3 DNA: TGTGCCAGCAGTTTCCGACAGGGTAATGAAAAACTGTTTTTT.

This clone has a single count. The chain joins TRBV18 to TRBJ1-4; no reliable D call. Trimming left V 3 bases short and J 7 bases short, with 12 bases between. Germline CDR1 KGHSH, CDR2 LQKENI. The CDR3 runs 14 residues. This chain's CDR3 is CASSPLARGEKLFF. CDR3 nucleotides: TGTGCCAGCTCACCCCTCGCCCGGGGTGAAAAACTGTTTTTT. Together with reference TRBV18 and TRBJ1-4, the CDR3 gives the full variable domain: NAGVMQNPRHLVRRRGQEARLRCSPMKGHSHVYWYRQLPEEGLKFMVYLQKENIIDESGMPKERFSAEFPKEGPSILRIQQVVRGDSAAYFCASSPLARGEKLFFGSGTQLSVL.

This clone was observed a few times. The J gene is TRBJ2-7, the V gene TRBV9; 12 positions agree with TRBD2. The CDR3 totals 20 residues. Per germline, CDR1 SGDLS and CDR2 YYNGEE. Losses at the gene ends were 0 bases for V and 2 bases for J; bases not matched to a gene: 15. CDR3 nucleotides: TGTGCCAGCAGCGTAGCGGGCGGATACTTGACTAGCGGGAGACCCTACGAGCAGTACTTC. It yields the protein CASSVAGGYLTSGRPYEQYF. Looking up the rest from reference TRBV9 and TRBJ2-7 gives the full variable domain: DSGVTQTPKHLITATGQRVTLRCSPRSGDLSVYWYQQSLDQGLQFLIQYYNGEERAKGNILERFSAQQFPDLHSELNLSSLELGDSALYFCASSVAGGYLTSGRPYEQYFGPGTRLTVT.

This chain links TRBV6-6 with TRBJ1-2; a weak D match, TRBD1 (6 bases). This CDR3 is built from 15 residues. V shed 6 bases and J shed 4 bases, with 18 bases lying between them. CDR1 and CDR2 from the germline V gene are MNHNY and SVGAGI (reference sequence). The CDR3 reads CASSTTGFILYGYTF. CDR3 bases: TGTGCCAGCAGCACTACAGGGTTTATCCTCTATGGCTACACCTTC.

This clone has only one observation. The CDR3 sequence: CASSLGRKGGPRYQETQYF. CDR3 sequence (DNA): TGTGCCAGCAGCTTAGGCCGTAAGGGGGGCCCCCGGTACCAAGAGACCCAGTACTTC. The gene calls are TRBV13 and TRBJ2-5, with D tentatively TRBD1 or TRBD2 (6 bases each). V was pared by 0 bases and J by 0 bases, with 20 bases between. Germline CDR1 reads PRHDT; CDR2 reads FYEKMQ (reference sequence). This CDR3 contains 19 residues.

This clone qualifies as medium-sized. V is TRBV19 and J is TRBJ1-6; D uncertain. Germline CDR1 LNHDA, CDR2 SQIVND (reference sequence). The length of the CDR3 is 14 residues. Trimming cost V 5 bases and J 4 bases, with 9 bases left between them. CDR3 coding DNA: TGTGCCAGTAGTGTCGGTCCATATAATTCACCCCTCCACTTT. Translated: CASSVGPYNSPLHF.

The V gene is TRBV6-6, the J gene TRBJ1-1; D is possibly TRBD1 (6 bases). Germline V gene lookup returns CDR1 MNHNY and CDR2 SVGAGI (reference sequence). The length of the CDR3 is 12 residues. With 9 bases removed from V and 4 bases from J, the gap between germline ends came to 12 bases. Here the CDR3 reads CASSRGSTEAFF. The DNA for the CDR3 is TGTGCCAGTAGCAGGGGTTCCACTGAAGCTTTCTTT.

V usage is TRBV11-3 and J usage is TRBJ2-1, with D perhaps matching TRBD2 (6 bases). Trimming removed 3 bases from V and 0 bases from J, with 15 bases in between. Germline V gene lookup returns CDR1 SGHNT and CDR2 YENEEA. This CDR3 spans 17 amino acids. CDR3 region: CASSLSSVLFSYNEQFF. DNA of the CDR3: TGTGCCAGCAGCTTGTCTAGCGTGCTTTTCTCCTACAATGAGCAGTTCTTC.

This chain uses TRBV5-6 with TRBJ2-5; D may be TRBD2 (6 bases). Per the germline V gene, CDR1 is SGHDT and CDR2 is YYEEEE. Trimming removed 0 bases at V and 4 bases at J, with 19 bases between. The CDR3 has 17 residues. Here the CDR3 DNA reads TGTGCCAGCAGCTTGGTTGTCGGGAGTATGTCGGGAGAGACCCAGTACTTC. It codes for CASSLVVGSMSGETQYF.

V is TRBV5-8 and J is TRBJ1-1; 9 bases are a match to TRBD1. With V trimmed by 4 bases and J by 5 bases, 9 bases remained unmatched. The CDR3 spans 15 residues. Germline loops: CDR1 SGHTS, CDR2 YDEGEE. The CDR3 loop is CASSVLTGGETEAFF. For the CDR3, the DNA is TGTGCCAGCAGCGTGCTAACAGGGGGCGAAACTGAAGCTTTCTTT. Together with reference TRBV5-8 and TRBJ1-1, the CDR3 gives the full variable domain: EAGVTQSPTHLIKTRGQQATLRCSPISGHTSVYWYQQALGLGLQFLLWYDEGEERNRGNFPPRFSGRQFPNYSSELNVNALELEDSALYLCASSVLTGGETEAFFGQGTRLTVV.

The CDR3 reads CASSLTFRDRGIAQYF. DNA of the CDR3: TGTGCCAGCAGCTTAACGTTCCGGGACAGGGGAATTGCCCAGTACTTC. V gene TRBV7-2 combines with J gene TRBJ2-5, with 10 bases lining up with TRBD1. The germline gives CDR1 SGHTA, CDR2 FQGNSA. Losses at the gene ends were 2 bases for V and 9 bases for J; bases not matched to a gene: 12. The CDR3 consists of 16 residues.

This clone was seen only once. The chain recombines TRBV15 with TRBJ1-1, with D possibly TRBD1 on 5 matching bases. CDR3 length equals 17 residues. From germline, CDR1 is LNHNV and CDR2 YYDKDF (reference sequence). V was clipped by 5 bases and J by 3 bases, with 22 bases between them. Here the CDR3 reads CATSLLAGNSIDTEAFF. Written as DNA, the CDR3 is TGTGCCACCAGCCTTTTGGCAGGGAATAGTATCGACACTGAAGCTTTCTTT.

The V call is TRBV15, the J call TRBJ1-2; D may be TRBD1 (6 bases). The germline gives CDR1 LNHNV, CDR2 YYDKDF (reference sequence). V lost 1 base, J lost 2 bases, and 11 bases lay in between. This CDR3 contains 15 residues. CDR3 sequence reads: CATSRVGGGNYGYTF. CDR3 nucleotide sequence: TGTGCCACCAGCAGAGTAGGAGGGGGGAACTATGGCTACACCTTC.

V and J are TRBV11-2 and TRBJ1-6, with TRBD1 matching over 8 bases. The junction had 7 bases not matched to a gene; V was cut back by 4 bases and J by 8 bases. This CDR3 spans 15 amino acids. CDR1 SGHAT and CDR2 FQNNGV come from the germline V gene. The CDR3, as DNA: TGTGCCAGCAGCTCCAAGACAGGGGTAGATTCACCCCTCCACTTT. Its translation: CASSSKTGVDSPLHF. The variable domain in full, with the rest retrieved from reference TRBV11-2 and TRBJ1-6, is EAGVAQSPRYKIIEKRQSVAFWCNPISGHATLYWYQQILGQGPKLLIQFQNNGVVDDSQLPKDRFSAERLKGVDSTLKIQPAKLEDSAVYLCASSSKTGVDSPLHFGNGTRLTVT.

The V call is TRBV28, the J call TRBJ2-7; D is possibly TRBD1 (6 bases). The CDR3 sequence is 16 residues long. Trimming shortened V by 3 bases and J by 0 bases, and 15 bases separated the two germline ends. The germline gives CDR1 MDHEN, CDR2 SYDVKM. DNA of the CDR3: TGTGCCAGCAGTTTCCGGTTCCGGGACACCTCCTACGAGCAGTACTTC. Translated, it gives CASSFRFRDTSYEQYF.

This clone was found once. The chain recombines TRBV6-4 with TRBJ2-2; no firm D call. V lost 6 bases and J 7 bases, leaving 12 bases between the germline ends. Germline values: CDR1 MRHNA, CDR2 SNTAGT. The CDR3 contains 13 residues. The CDR3: CASSPRPRGELFF. CDR3 in DNA: TGTGCCAGCAGCCCCCGGCCTCGCGGGGAGCTGTTTTTT.